Below, one TCR beta chain is given with its context. Methods used by the authors: Estimation of nucleated cell counts was performed using reference gene primer amplification. Clones were read by immunoSEQ multiplex PCR, and TCRdb kept only the in-frame ones, dropping some. The V and J calls and the clone size are those of that table, but D and trimming were determined from the DNA. The sample includes tens of thousands of clones, around 90% seen only once; the top ten take approximately 46%. This sample was included in a study of blood T cell repertoires in COVID-19. Overall study context: Sites across the United States, Italy and Spain contributed samples from acute and convalescent COVID-19. T cells, B-cell-depleted T cells, or PBMCs supplied cDNA or gDNA.

V lost 0 bases and J lost 5, with 12 bases in between. The germline V gene encodes CDR1 SGHNT and CDR2 YYREEE (reference sequence). This CDR3 is built from 15 residues. Sequencing used peripheral blood. V is TRBV5-4 and J is TRBJ2-1; perhaps TRBD2 as D (6 bases). The receptor's source is a human donor in a cohort sampled during active COVID-19. CDR3 sequence: CASSLAVGTHNEQFF. In DNA, the CDR3 is TGTGCCAGCAGCTTGGCAGTCGGGACTCACAATGAGCAGTTCTTC.